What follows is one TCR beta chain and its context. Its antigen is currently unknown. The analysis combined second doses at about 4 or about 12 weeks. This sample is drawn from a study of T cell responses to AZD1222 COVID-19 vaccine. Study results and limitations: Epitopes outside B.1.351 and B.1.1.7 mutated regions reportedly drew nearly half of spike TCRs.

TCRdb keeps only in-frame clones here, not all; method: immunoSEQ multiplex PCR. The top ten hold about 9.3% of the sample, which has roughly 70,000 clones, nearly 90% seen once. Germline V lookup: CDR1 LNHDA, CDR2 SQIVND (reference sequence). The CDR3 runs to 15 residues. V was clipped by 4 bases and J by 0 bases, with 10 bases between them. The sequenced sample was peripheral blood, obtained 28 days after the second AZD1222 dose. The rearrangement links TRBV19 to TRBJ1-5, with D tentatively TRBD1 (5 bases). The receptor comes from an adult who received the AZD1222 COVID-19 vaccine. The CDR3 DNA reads TGTGCCAGTAGTAGCGGGGGGTATAGCAATCAGCCCCAGCATTTT. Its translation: CASSSGGYSNQPQHF.